In this sample, the clone carrying this T cell receptor beta chain turned up a few times. Its antigen is undetermined. This CDR3 comprises 14 residues. Germline V lookup: CDR1 MNHEY, CDR2 SMNVEV (reference sequence). The V and J ends lost 1 base and 6 bases respectively, with 10 bases between them. The data are from a study of post-analysis software for immune sequencing data. Study-level points and caveats: Versus controls, multiple sclerosis patients showed significantly lower diversity (normalized Chao1). Batch-mates among the samples co-clustered strongly by F measure. Patients had higher frequencies than controls of about 5 TRBV segments, including TRBV5-6, TRBV5-1 and TRBV20-1.

Unique molecular identifiers tagged the TCR beta cDNA libraries. Some 500,000 cDNA molecules were recovered from an input of 1 to 10 million T cells. Via MiXCR, TCRdb re-called the PCR reads, giving one row per CDR3 protein. Altogether under 900,000 distinct CDR3 sequences are present, about 53% being singletons, with the ten largest covering 4.6%. Sequenced material: blood. The V call is TRBV27, the J call TRBJ2-1; D is possibly TRBD1 (6 bases). This sequence originates from a girl aged 10 to 17 with multiple sclerosis. CDR3 amino acids: CASSLWTEFNEQFF. The CDR3 coding sequence is TGTGCCAGCAGTTTATGGACAGAGTTCAATGAGCAGTTCTTC.